This TCR beta chain appears in the sequencing data of a study of Ad26.COV2.S vaccination and SARS-CoV-2 variants (dated by TCRdb to the early 2020s). Looking at the study overall: Donors in the vaccine arm were drawn from COV1001, a phase I-IIa trial of Ad26.COV2.S in healthy adults that was multicentre, randomized, double-blind and placebo-controlled. A total of 32 samples were included in the TCR-sequenced set, comprising around 19 Ad26.COV2.S vaccine recipients, 5 placebo recipients and 8 SARS-CoV-2 convalescent individuals. Trial participants were randomized into five groups of five, in which low-dose or high-dose Ad26.COV2.S was given once or twice, or placebo was given on both occasions. Ad26.COV2.S was administered intramuscularly at 5 x 10^10 or 1 x 10^11 viral particles, either as a single shot or as two shots given 56 days apart. Throughout the experiments and outcome assessment, investigators stayed blinded to trial group allocation. Sequencing of the TCRbeta repertoire served to evaluate the specificity and breadth of SARS-CoV-2-reactive T cell receptors following Ad26.COV2.S vaccination.

V trim: 2 bases; J trim: 4 bases; unmatched bases: 5. The germline V gene sets CDR1 to KGHSH and CDR2 to LQKENI. From its cysteine to its phenylalanine, the CDR3 spans 15 amino acids. This entry keeps only the CDR3 DNA: 45 bases, framed from base 1. The paper as a whole reports these results and caveats: Comparing responses between vaccine doses or regimens was not something the study was powered to do. After vaccination, substantial breadth of spike-specific CD8+ and CD4+ T cell responses was reported. Spike-specific TCR breadth was higher in Ad26.COV2.S recipients than in placebo recipients (P = 0.0014). Vaccine and placebo recipients had comparable non-spike TCR breadth, which fits with the vaccine containing only spike. It was noted by the authors that total T cell responses may have been underestimated by the TCR breadth and depth analyses.

Of note for this clone: Its cognate antigen has yet to be identified. There are no base qualities to consult, and no much larger clone falls within one base.

The treatment or condition label, read with the paper, signifies: some 20 received Ad26.COV2.S at low or high dose, single or two shots; a few received placebo; per-sample allocation not given. For vaccine and placebo recipients, the sequenced repertoires came from samples collected on day 63 after the first injection. Cohort 1b enrolled some 25 adults aged 18-55 years at a single site in Boston, USA, between 29 July and 7 August 2020. As a vaccine, Ad26.COV2.S was a replication-incompetent adenovirus type 26 vector that expressed a prefusion-stabilized SARS-CoV-2 spike protein derived from the original Wuhan strain. The immunoSEQ Assay was used to sequence TCRbeta CDR3 regions. After extraction, genomic DNA underwent amplification by bias-controlled multiplex PCR, followed by high-throughput sequencing. The original methods were these. To quantify the absolute abundance of each unique TCRbeta CDR3 region, sequences were collapsed and filtered. T cell fraction was estimated by normalizing TCRbeta template counts to usable DNA, with usable DNA measured through amplification of reference genes found in all nucleated cells. Repertoire TCRs were annotated as SARS-CoV-2-specific when V gene, CDR3 amino acid sequence and J gene were exactly matched to a known reactive TCR set. The reference SARS-CoV-2 TCR set was obtained from MIRA and was filtered for enrichment in COVID-19-positive ImmuneCODE repertoires, whereby public or cross-reactive TCRs were removed. Using the MIRA antigens, annotated TCRs were further analysed by specific ORF or by position within an ORF. Breadth was defined as the number of annotated unique rearrangements divided by the total number of unique productive rearrangements, and depth was defined as the summed frequency of the annotated unique rearrangements. Group comparisons of TCR breadth used two-sided Wilcoxon rank-sum tests. Imported from immuneACCESS, the table was reduced by TCRdb to in-frame sequences with V and J called. These copies leave out some clones; in studies compared against another copy, an unresolved V gene accounts for under half, and the cause of the remainder is not known. The DNA gave D and trimming, while V, J and clone size come from that table. The sample table lists about 240,000 clones, around 89% of them with a count of one. About 10% of the sample goes to the ten largest clones.

This sequence uses TRBV18 and TRBJ1-5; 7 of the junction bases match TRBD1. The TCR comes from a person aged 18-60 years who received the Ad26.COV2.S COVID-19 vaccine or a placebo. Sample: peripheral blood, taken in a trial of Ad26.COV2.S vaccine versus placebo. CDR3 region: CASSPTGQFNQPQHF. The nucleotides read TGTGCCAGCTCACCAACGGGACAGTTTAATCAGCCCCAGCATTTT. Reference TRBV18 and TRBJ1-5 genes cover what lies past the CDR3, so the full variable domain is NAGVMQNPRHLVRRRGQEARLRCSPMKGHSHVYWYRQLPEEGLKFMVYLQKENIIDESGMPKERFSAEFPKEGPSILRIQQVVRGDSAAYFCASSPTGQFNQPQHFGDGTRLSIL.